What follows are 9 T cell receptor beta chains derived from one specimen sequenced in a study of blood T cell repertoires in COVID-19. Clones were read by immunoSEQ multiplex PCR, and TCRdb kept only the in-frame ones, dropping some. This sample has 95,000 to 150,000 clones, with 88% found just once. The sample comprised peripheral blood. These receptors originate from a man aged 50-60 years with acute or convalescent COVID-19.

The chain recombines TRBV7-6 with TRBJ2-2, with 9 bases that match TRBD1. The CDR3 totals 17 residues. CDR1 SGHVS and CDR2 FNYEAQ come from the germline V gene. J was trimmed by 5 bases and V by 4 bases; bases with no gene match: 11. The CDR3 protein is CASSYDPGQGYTGELFF. CDR3 coding DNA: TGTGCCAGCAGCTACGACCCGGGACAGGGATATACCGGGGAGCTGTTTTTT.

V is TRBV4-1 and J is TRBJ2-4; D is perhaps TRBD1 (5 bases). V lost 2 bases to trimming and J lost 0 bases, with 20 bases between them. From germline, CDR1 is MGHRA and CDR2 YSYEKL. The CDR3 consists of 19 residues. CDR3 sequence reads: CASSQINSAGSLAKNIQYF. The CDR3 nucleotides are TGCGCCAGCAGCCAAATAAATTCGGCAGGGTCCTTAGCCAAAAACATTCAGTACTTC.

In DNA form, the CDR3 reads TGTGCCAGTAGTATACGGAGGGCTAGCGGGAGGGCCGTTGAGCAGTTCTTC. It is translated as CASSIRRASGRAVEQFF. The chain links TRBV19 to TRBJ2-1; TRBD2 agrees at 12 bases. Per germline, CDR1 LNHDA and CDR2 SQIVND (reference sequence). The CDR3 totals 17 residues. V gave up 2 bases and J gave up 9 bases; unmatched junction bases: 11.

J is TRBJ1-6 and V is TRBV6-5; D unresolved. CDR1 and CDR2 (germline): MNHEY, SVGAGI. V shed 1 base and J shed 9 bases, with 13 bases lying between them. The CDR3 runs 15 residues. The CDR3 loop is CASSYLERDGSPLHF. The CDR3 bases are TGTGCCAGCAGTTACTTGGAGAGGGATGGTTCACCCCTCCACTTT.

The rearrangement links TRBV6-6 to TRBJ2-5; 7 positions agree with TRBD2. The CDR3 sequence is 15 residues long. The V and J ends lost 5 bases and 2 bases, in that order; junction bases with no gene match: 8. The germline V gene encodes CDR1 MNHNY and CDR2 SVGAGI (reference sequence). The CDR3 DNA reads TGTGCCAGCAGTAGGACTAGTATGGGGCAAGAGACCCAGTACTTC. Residues: CASSRTSMGQETQYF.

CDR3 residues: CASSYSDTYNEQFF. Here the CDR3 DNA reads TGTGCCAGCAGTTACTCTGACACCTACAATGAGCAGTTCTTC. The V call is TRBV6-5, the J call TRBJ2-1; unclear D gene. Germline loops: CDR1 MNHEY, CDR2 SVGAGI. With 0 bases removed from V and 2 bases from J, the gap between germline ends came to 5 bases. CDR3 length: 14 amino acids.

This chain uses TRBV7-8 with TRBJ2-5; 14 bases map to TRBD2. Trimming removed 5 bases from V and 4 bases from J; junction bases left unmatched: 6. This CDR3 region has 16 residues. CDR1 is SGHVS and CDR2 is FQNEAQ in the germline V gene. The DNA of the CDR3 is TGTGCCAGCAGCCGACTAGCGGGAGGGCATGCAGAGACCCAGTACTTC. Protein sequence: CASSRLAGGHAETQYF.

The chain is built from TRBV29-1 and TRBJ2-7; weak D call: TRBD1 (6 bases). The CDR3 extends over 10 amino acids. Between the trimmed V and J ends, which lost 6 bases and 11 bases, there was a span of 14 bases. CDR1 SQVTM and CDR2 ANQGSEA come from the germline V gene. The CDR3 is CSVEDEGEYF. The CDR3 region has the DNA TGCAGCGTAGAGGACGAGGGGGAGTACTTC.

This sequence joins TRBV5-6 and TRBJ1-6; D possibly corresponds to TRBD1 (6 bases). Germline CDR1 reads SGHDT; CDR2 reads YYEEEE. V was clipped by 0 bases and J by 2 bases, with 12 bases between them. The CDR3 extends over 17 amino acids. The chain's CDR3 is CASSLARQDPYNSPLHF. The CDR3 coding sequence is TGTGCCAGCAGCTTGGCCCGACAGGACCCCTATAATTCACCCCTCCACTTT.